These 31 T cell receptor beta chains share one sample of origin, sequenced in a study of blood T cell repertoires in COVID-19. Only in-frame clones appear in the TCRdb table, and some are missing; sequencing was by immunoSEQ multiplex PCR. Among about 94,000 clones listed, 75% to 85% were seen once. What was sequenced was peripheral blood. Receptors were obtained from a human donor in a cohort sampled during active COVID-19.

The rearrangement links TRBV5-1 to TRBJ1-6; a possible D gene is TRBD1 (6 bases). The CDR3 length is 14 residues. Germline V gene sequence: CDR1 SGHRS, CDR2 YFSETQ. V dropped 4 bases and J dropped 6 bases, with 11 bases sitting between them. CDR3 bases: TGCGCCAGCAGCCAGGGGAAGGGTAATTCACCCCTCCACTTT. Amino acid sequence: CASSQGKGNSPLHF. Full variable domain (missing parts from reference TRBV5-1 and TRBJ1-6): KAGVTQTPRYLIKTRGQQVTLSCSPISGHRSVSWYQQTPGQGLQFLFEYFSETQRNKGNFPGRFSGRQFSNSRSEMNVSTLELGDSALYLCASSQGKGNSPLHFGNGTRLTVT.

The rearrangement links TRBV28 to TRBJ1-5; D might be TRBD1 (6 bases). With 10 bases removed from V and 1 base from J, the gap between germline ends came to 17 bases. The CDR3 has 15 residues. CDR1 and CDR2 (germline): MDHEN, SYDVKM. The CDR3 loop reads CATQGFLGSNQPQHF. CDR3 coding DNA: TGTGCCACCCAGGGGTTTCTGGGGAGCAATCAGCCCCAGCATTTT.

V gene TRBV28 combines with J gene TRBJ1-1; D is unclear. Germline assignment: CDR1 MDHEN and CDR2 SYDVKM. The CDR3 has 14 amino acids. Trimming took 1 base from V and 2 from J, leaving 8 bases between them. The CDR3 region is CASSLSPGNTEAFF. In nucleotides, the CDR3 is TGTGCCAGCAGTTTATCTCCGGGAAACACTGAAGCTTTCTTT. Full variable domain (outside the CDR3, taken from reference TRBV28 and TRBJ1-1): DVKVTQSSRYLVKRTGEKVFLECVQDMDHENMFWYRQDPGLGLRLIYFSYDVKMKEKGDIPEGYSVSREKKERFSLILESASTNQTSMYLCASSLSPGNTEAFFGQGTRLTVV.

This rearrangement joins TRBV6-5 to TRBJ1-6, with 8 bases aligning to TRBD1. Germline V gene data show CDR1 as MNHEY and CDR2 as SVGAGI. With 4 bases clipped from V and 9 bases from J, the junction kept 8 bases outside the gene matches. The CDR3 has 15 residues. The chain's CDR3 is CASSFETGGRSPLHF. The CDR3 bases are TGTGCCAGCAGTTTTGAAACAGGGGGACGTTCACCCCTCCACTTT.

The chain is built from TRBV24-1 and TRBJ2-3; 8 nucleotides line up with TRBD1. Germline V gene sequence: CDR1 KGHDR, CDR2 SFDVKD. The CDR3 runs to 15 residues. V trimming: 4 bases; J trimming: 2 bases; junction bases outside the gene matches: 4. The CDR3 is CATSERQGTTDTQYF. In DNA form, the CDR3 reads TGTGCCACCAGTGAGAGACAGGGGACCACAGATACGCAGTATTTT.

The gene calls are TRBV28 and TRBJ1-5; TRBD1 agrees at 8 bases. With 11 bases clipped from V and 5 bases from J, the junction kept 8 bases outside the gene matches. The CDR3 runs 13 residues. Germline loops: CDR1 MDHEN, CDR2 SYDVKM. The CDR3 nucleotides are TGTGCCTCTAAACAGGGGGGCCATCAGCCCCAGCATTTT. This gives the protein CASKQGGHQPQHF.

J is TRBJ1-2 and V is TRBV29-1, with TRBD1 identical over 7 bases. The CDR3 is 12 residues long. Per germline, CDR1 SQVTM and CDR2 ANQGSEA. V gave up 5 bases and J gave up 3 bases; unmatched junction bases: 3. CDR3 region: CSVLGTDYGYTF. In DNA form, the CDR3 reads TGCAGCGTTTTAGGGACAGACTATGGCTACACCTTC.

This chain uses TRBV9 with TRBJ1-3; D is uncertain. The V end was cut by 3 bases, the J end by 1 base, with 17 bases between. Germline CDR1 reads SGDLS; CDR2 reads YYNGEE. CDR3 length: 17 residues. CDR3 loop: CASSGAGPAWSGNTIYF. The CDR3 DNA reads TGTGCCAGCAGCGGGGCAGGTCCCGCTTGGTCTGGAAACACCATATATTTT. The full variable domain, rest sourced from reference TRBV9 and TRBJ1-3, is DSGVTQTPKHLITATGQRVTLRCSPRSGDLSVYWYQQSLDQGLQFLIQYYNGEERAKGNILERFSAQQFPDLHSELNLSSLELGDSALYFCASSGAGPAWSGNTIYFGEGSWLTVV.

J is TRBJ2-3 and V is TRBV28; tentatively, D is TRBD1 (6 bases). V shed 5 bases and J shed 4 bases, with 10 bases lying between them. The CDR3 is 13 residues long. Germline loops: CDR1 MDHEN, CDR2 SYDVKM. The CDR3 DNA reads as TGTGCCAGCAGTGAGGACAGCCCAGATACGCAGTATTTT. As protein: CASSEDSPDTQYF. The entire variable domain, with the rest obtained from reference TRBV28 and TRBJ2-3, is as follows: DVKVTQSSRYLVKRTGEKVFLECVQDMDHENMFWYRQDPGLGLRLIYFSYDVKMKEKGDIPEGYSVSREKKERFSLILESASTNQTSMYLCASSEDSPDTQYFGPGTRLTVL.

The chain's CDR3 is CASSLEASLWETQYF. The DNA for the CDR3 is TGTGCCAGCAGTTTAGAGGCCTCTCTGTGGGAGACCCAGTACTTC. The chain carries TRBV6-5 and TRBJ2-5; D gene ambiguous. The CDR3 contains 15 residues. Per germline, CDR1 MNHEY and CDR2 SVGAGI. V was clipped by 4 bases and J by 5 bases, with 17 bases between them.

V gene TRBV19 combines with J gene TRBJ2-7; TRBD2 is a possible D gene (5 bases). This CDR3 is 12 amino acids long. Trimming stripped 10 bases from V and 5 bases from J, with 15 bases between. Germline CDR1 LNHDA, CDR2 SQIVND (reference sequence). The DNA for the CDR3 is TGTGCCACCTCGAGGGCGGCGAACGAGCAGTACTTC. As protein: CATSRAANEQYF.

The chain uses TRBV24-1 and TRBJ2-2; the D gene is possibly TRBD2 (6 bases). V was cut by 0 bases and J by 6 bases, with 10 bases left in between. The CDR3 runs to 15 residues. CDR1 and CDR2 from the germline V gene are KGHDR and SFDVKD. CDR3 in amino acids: CATSDLRRESGELFF. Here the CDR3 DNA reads TGTGCCACCAGTGATTTGAGGAGGGAATCCGGGGAGCTGTTTTTT.

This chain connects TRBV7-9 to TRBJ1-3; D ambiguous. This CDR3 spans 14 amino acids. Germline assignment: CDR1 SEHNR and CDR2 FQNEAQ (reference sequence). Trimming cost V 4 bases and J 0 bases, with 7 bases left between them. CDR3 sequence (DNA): TGTGCCAGCAGCTCTGGAGTCTCTGGAAACACCATATATTTT. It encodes CASSSGVSGNTIYF.

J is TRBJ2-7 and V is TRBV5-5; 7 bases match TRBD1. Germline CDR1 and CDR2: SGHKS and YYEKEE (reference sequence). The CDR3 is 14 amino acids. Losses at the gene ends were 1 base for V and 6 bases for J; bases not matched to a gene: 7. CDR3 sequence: CASSLTGANSEQYF. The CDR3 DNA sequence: TGTGCCAGCAGCTTGACAGGGGCTAACAGCGAGCAGTACTTC.

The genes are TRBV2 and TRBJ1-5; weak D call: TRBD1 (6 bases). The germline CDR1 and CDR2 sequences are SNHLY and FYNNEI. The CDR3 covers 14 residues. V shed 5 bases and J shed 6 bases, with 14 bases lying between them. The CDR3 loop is CASSLDRRGQPQHF. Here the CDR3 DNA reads TGTGCCAGCAGTTTAGACAGGAGAGGTCAGCCCCAGCATTTT.

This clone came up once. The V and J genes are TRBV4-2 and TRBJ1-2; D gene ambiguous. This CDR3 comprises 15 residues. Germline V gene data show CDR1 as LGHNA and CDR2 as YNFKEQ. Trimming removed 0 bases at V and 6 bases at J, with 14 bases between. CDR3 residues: CASSQDLGYSDGYTF. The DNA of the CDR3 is TGTGCCAGCAGCCAAGATCTCGGGTATTCGGATGGCTACACCTTC.

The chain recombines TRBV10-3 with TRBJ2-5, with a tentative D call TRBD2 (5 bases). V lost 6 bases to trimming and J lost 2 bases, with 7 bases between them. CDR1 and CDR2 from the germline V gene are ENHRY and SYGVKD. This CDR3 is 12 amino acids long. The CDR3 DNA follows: TGTGCCATCAGAGCGGAGCAAGAGACCCAGTACTTC. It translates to CAIRAEQETQYF.

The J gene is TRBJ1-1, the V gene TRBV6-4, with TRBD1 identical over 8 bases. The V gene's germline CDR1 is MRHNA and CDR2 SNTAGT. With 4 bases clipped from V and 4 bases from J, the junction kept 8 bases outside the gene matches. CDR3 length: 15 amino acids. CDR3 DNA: TGTGCCAGCAGTGTCCGATCAGGGGGCCCCACTGAAGCTTTCTTT. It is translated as CASSVRSGGPTEAFF.

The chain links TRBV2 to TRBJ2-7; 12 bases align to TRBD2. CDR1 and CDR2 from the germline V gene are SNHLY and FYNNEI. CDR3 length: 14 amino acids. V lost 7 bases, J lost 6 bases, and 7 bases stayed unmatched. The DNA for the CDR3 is TGTGCCAGCACCAAGACTAGCGGGAGCCTCGAGCAGTACTTC. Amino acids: CASTKTSGSLEQYF.

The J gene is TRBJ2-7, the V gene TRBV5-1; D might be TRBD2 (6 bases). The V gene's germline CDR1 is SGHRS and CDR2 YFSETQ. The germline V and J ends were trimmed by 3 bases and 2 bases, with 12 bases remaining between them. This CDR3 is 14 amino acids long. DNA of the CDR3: TGCGCCAGCAGCTCTCCGGGACTTGCCTACGAGCAGTACTTC. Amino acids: CASSSPGLAYEQYF. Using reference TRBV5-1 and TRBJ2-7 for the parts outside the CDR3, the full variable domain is KAGVTQTPRYLIKTRGQQVTLSCSPISGHRSVSWYQQTPGQGLQFLFEYFSETQRNKGNFPGRFSGRQFSNSRSEMNVSTLELGDSALYLCASSSPGLAYEQYFGPGTRLTVT.

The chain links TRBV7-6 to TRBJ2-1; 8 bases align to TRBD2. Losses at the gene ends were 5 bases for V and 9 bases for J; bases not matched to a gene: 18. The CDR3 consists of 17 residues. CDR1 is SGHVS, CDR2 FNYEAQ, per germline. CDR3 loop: CASSPTRGAGGRGEQFF. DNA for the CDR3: TGTGCCAGCAGCCCCACTAGGGGGGCGGGAGGTCGGGGTGAGCAGTTCTTC.

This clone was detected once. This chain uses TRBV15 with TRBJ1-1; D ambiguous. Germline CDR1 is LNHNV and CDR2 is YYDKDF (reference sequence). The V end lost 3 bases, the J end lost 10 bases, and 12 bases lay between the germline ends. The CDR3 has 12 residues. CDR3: CATSRSRSPAFF. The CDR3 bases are TGTGCCACCAGCAGGAGTAGGAGTCCAGCTTTCTTT.

CDR3: CASSLRAGGYTF. In DNA, the CDR3 is TGTGCCAGCAGCCTACGAGCGGGTGGCTACACCTTC. The V call is TRBV28, the J call TRBJ1-2; D gene uncertain. Trimming stripped 6 bases from V and 7 bases from J, with 12 bases between. The CDR3 extends over 12 amino acids. CDR1 MDHEN and CDR2 SYDVKM come from the germline V gene.

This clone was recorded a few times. CDR3 amino acids: CASSLQGSLGAYNEQFF. In DNA form, the CDR3 reads TGTGCCAGCAGCTTACAGGGGAGTCTTGGGGCCTACAATGAGCAGTTCTTC. J is TRBJ2-1 and V is TRBV7-2, with D possibly being TRBD1 (6 bases). Trimming stripped 2 bases from V and 2 bases from J, with 16 bases between. The germline V gene encodes CDR1 SGHTA and CDR2 FQGNSA. The CDR3 is 17 residues long. Combining the CDR3 with reference TRBV7-2 and TRBJ2-1 gives the whole variable domain GAGVSQSPSNKVTEKGKDVELRCDPISGHTALYWYRQSLGQGLEFLIYFQGNSAPDKSGLPSDRFSAERTGGSVSTLTIQRTQQEDSAVYLCASSLQGSLGAYNEQFFGPGTRLTVL.

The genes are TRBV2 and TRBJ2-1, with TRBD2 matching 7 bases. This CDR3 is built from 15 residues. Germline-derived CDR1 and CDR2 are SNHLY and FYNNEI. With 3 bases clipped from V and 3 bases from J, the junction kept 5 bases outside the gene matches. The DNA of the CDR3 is TGTGCCAGCAGTGATGGTCTAGCGGACTACAATGAGCAGTTCTTC. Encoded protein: CASSDGLADYNEQFF.

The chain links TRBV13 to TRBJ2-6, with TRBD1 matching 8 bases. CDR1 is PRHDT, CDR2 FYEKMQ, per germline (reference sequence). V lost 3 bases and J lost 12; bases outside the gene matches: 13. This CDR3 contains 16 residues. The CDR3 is CASSLTGEGAASVLTF. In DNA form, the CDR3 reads TGTGCCAGCAGCTTGACAGGGGAAGGGGCGGCGAGCGTCCTGACTTTC.

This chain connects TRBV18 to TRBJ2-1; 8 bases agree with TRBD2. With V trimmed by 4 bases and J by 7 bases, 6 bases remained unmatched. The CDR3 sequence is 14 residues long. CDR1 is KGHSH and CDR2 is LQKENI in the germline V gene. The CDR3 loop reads CASSLREGYNEQFF. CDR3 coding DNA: TGTGCCAGCTCACTTCGGGAGGGGTATAATGAGCAGTTCTTC.

The CDR3 bases are TGTGCCAGCAGCGTAGGGAGTATTCCCTACGAGCAGTACTTC. The encoded protein is CASSVGSIPYEQYF. The chain couples TRBV9 to TRBJ2-7; D unresolved. The CDR3 totals 14 residues. Germline V gene data show CDR1 as SGDLS and CDR2 as YYNGEE. Deletions cut 0 bases from V and 2 bases from J, with 9 bases between.

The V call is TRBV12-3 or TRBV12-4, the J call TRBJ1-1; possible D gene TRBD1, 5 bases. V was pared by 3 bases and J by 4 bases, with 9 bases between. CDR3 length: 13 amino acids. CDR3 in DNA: TGTGCCAGCAGTTTGGGGGGAGCCACTGAAGCTTTCTTT. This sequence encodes CASSLGGATEAFF.

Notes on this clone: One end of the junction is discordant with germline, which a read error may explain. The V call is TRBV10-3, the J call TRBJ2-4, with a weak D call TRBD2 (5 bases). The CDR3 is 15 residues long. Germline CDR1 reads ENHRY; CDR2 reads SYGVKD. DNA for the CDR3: TGTGCCATCGGTGACGGGATGCTAGCCAAAAACATTCAGTACTTC. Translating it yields CAIGDGMLAKNIQYF.

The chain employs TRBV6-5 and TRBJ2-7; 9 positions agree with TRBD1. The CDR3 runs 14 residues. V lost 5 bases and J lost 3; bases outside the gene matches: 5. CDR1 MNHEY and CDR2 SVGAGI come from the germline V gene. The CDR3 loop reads CASSLRQGDYEQYF. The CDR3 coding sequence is TGTGCCAGCAGTCTACGACAGGGGGACTACGAGCAGTACTTC.